These 20 T cell receptor beta chains came from one sample sequenced in a study of blood T cell repertoires in COVID-19. TCRdb's table, derived via immunoSEQ multiplex PCR, lists solely in-frame clones and lacks some. Of under 150,000 clones listed, 84% are singletons. The sequenced sample consisted of peripheral blood. The receptors were gathered from a man aged 60-69 years with acute or convalescent COVID-19.

This rearrangement joins TRBV27 to TRBJ1-5; 7 nucleotides align to TRBD1. Germline lookup yields CDR1 MNHEY and CDR2 SMNVEV (reference sequence). This CDR3 has 14 amino acids. The V gene end was trimmed by 4 bases and the J gene end by 5 bases; junction bases not matched to a gene: 5. The CDR3 here is CASSSTGSHQPQHF. CDR3 nucleotides: TGTGCCAGCAGTTCGACAGGGTCACATCAGCCCCAGCATTTT.

The chain is built from TRBV6-1 and TRBJ1-1, with a tentative D call TRBD1 (5 bases). V lost 0 bases and J 1 base, leaving 6 bases between the germline ends. The length of the CDR3 is 14 residues. Germline CDR1 is MNHNS and CDR2 is SASEGT. CDR3 sequence: CASSEAGGNTEAFF. The CDR3 DNA reads TGTGCCAGCAGTGAAGCGGGGGGGAACACTGAAGCTTTCTTT.

This clone was seen more than once but under ten times. The V gene is TRBV7-9, the J gene TRBJ2-2; TRBD1 might be the D (5 bases). This CDR3 spans 13 amino acids. Germline CDR1 is SEHNR and CDR2 is FQNEAQ (reference sequence). The germline V and J ends were trimmed by 5 bases and 6 bases, with 10 bases remaining between them. The CDR3 region has the DNA TGTGCCAGCAGCCGGAGACAGTCCGGGGAGCTGTTTTTT. Protein sequence: CASSRRQSGELFF. Variable domain in full (rest from reference TRBV7-9 and TRBJ2-2): DTGVSQNPRHKITKRGQNVTFRCDPISEHNRLYWYRQTLGQGPEFLTYFQNEAQLEKSRLLSDRFSAERPKGSFSTLEIQRTEQGDSAMYLCASSRRQSGELFFGEGSRLTVL.

This chain uses TRBV4-1 with TRBJ2-5, with a tentative D call TRBD2 (6 bases). The V end was cut by 5 bases, the J end by 0 bases, with 13 bases between. Looked up from germline, CDR1 is MGHRA and CDR2 is YSYEKL. CDR3 length equals 15 residues. Here the CDR3 reads CASSYRLAYQETQYF. CDR3 bases: TGCGCCAGCAGCTACCGCCTAGCGTACCAAGAGACCCAGTACTTC.

V and J are TRBV5-4 and TRBJ2-2; 12 positions agree with TRBD1. The V gene's germline CDR1 is SGHNT and CDR2 YYREEE (reference sequence). The CDR3 totals 18 residues. V lost 7 bases to trimming and J lost 7 bases; unmatched junction nucleotides: 17. The CDR3 DNA reads TGTGCCAGCTCCTCCCGAGAGGGACAGGGGGCGAGGGGCGGGGAGCTGTTTTTT. Amino acid sequence: CASSSREGQGARGGELFF.

The V and J genes are TRBV4-1 and TRBJ2-1; TRBD2 aligns across 11 bases. The CDR3 contains 16 residues. With V trimmed by 3 bases and J by 3 bases, 4 bases remained unmatched. Germline values: CDR1 MGHRA, CDR2 YSYEKL. The CDR3 coding sequence is TGCGCCAGCAGCCACACTAGCGGGGGCCTCTACAATGAGCAGTTCTTC. Translated, it gives CASSHTSGGLYNEQFF.

This chain joins TRBV10-3 and TRBJ2-1; 9 bases align to TRBD2. The CDR3 is 14 residues long. Germline V gene lookup returns CDR1 ENHRY and CDR2 SYGVKD. The V gene end was trimmed by 10 bases and the J gene end by 4 bases; junction bases not matched to a gene: 8. The CDR3 region has the DNA TGTGCCAGCCGGCTAGCGGGGAGTTACAATGAGCAGTTCTTC. Its protein is CASRLAGSYNEQFF.

This sequence joins TRBV6-1 and TRBJ1-1, with 7 bases matching TRBD1. This CDR3 spans 14 amino acids. The trim removed 0 bases at V and 5 bases at J, leaving 3 bases unmatched. CDR1 and CDR2 from the germline V gene are MNHNS and SASEGT. The CDR3 coding sequence is TGTGCCAGCAGTGAAGCAGGGGGCAGAACTGAAGCTTTCTTT. Its protein is CASSEAGGRTEAFF.

The CDR3 bases are TGTGCCATCAGTGAAACGGGGAACACTGAAGCTTTCTTT. It encodes CAISETGNTEAFF. This chain connects TRBV10-3 to TRBJ1-1; D is unresolved. Germline V lookup: CDR1 ENHRY, CDR2 SYGVKD. V shed 3 bases and J shed 1 base, with 6 bases lying between them. The CDR3 is 13 amino acids.

The chain joins TRBV11-2 to TRBJ2-1; TRBD2 is a possible D gene (6 bases). There are 16 residues in the CDR3. V gave up 4 bases and J gave up 4 bases, with 17 bases separating them. Germline V gene lookup returns CDR1 SGHAT and CDR2 FQNNGV. The CDR3 nucleotides are TGTGCCAGCAGCTGGTCCGGAGGGGATGGTTACAATGAGCAGTTCTTC. Its protein product is CASSWSGGDGYNEQFF.

This clone appeared a few times. The chain recombines TRBV7-9 with TRBJ2-7; 10 nucleotides agree with TRBD1. After removal of 6 bases from V and 2 bases from J, the junction contained 7 bases not matched to a gene. From germline, CDR1 is SEHNR and CDR2 FQNEAQ (reference sequence). The CDR3 has 15 residues. The CDR3 DNA reads TGTGCCAGCAGTCCAAGACAGGGGGCCACCTACGAGCAGTACTTC. Its translation: CASSPRQGATYEQYF.

The chain recombines TRBV7-6 with TRBJ2-5; 7 nucleotides line up with TRBD2. The CDR3 contains 15 residues. The trim removed 5 bases at V and 5 bases at J, leaving 11 bases unmatched. Germline assignment: CDR1 SGHVS and CDR2 FNYEAQ. CDR3 nucleotide sequence: TGTGCCAGCAGCCAGCCCGGCGGGAGTTGGGAGACCCAGTACTTC. Residues: CASSQPGGSWETQYF.

The gene calls are TRBV7-3 and TRBJ2-3; a possible D gene is TRBD1 (5 bases). V lost 8 bases and J lost 2, with 14 bases in between. CDR1 and CDR2 from the germline V gene are SGHTA and FQGTGA. There are 14 residues in the CDR3. The CDR3 nucleotides are TGTGCCAGCCGCCAGGGTGGGGCCACAGATACGCAGTATTTT. It translates to CASRQGGATDTQYF.

This chain uses TRBV19 with TRBJ1-2; 8 nucleotides align to TRBD1. The CDR3 sequence is 15 residues long. V shed 1 base, J shed 7 bases, and the junction held 8 bases outside the gene matches. CDR1 is LNHDA, CDR2 SQIVND, per germline (reference sequence). The CDR3 spells CASSIGTSGTGGYTF. DNA for the CDR3: TGTGCCAGTAGTATAGGGACCTCAGGGACAGGTGGCTACACCTTC. The full variable domain, completed using reference TRBV19 and TRBJ1-2, is DGGITQSPKYLFRKEGQNVTLSCEQNLNHDAMYWYRQDPGQGLRLIYYSQIVNDFQKGDIAEGYSVSREKKESFPLTVTSAQKNPTAFYLCASSIGTSGTGGYTFGSGTRLTVV.

The chain combines TRBV6-5 with TRBJ2-2; possible D gene TRBD1, 5 bases. Trimming removed 4 bases at V and 4 bases at J, with 10 bases between. CDR1 and CDR2 from the germline V gene are MNHEY and SVGAGI. The CDR3 is 14 amino acids. The CDR3 is CASSSQRGTGELFF. The CDR3 DNA follows: TGTGCCAGCAGTTCCCAAAGGGGCACCGGGGAGCTGTTTTTT.

The V gene is TRBV19, the J gene TRBJ2-5, with a weak D call TRBD2 (5 bases). The CDR3 is 13 residues long. The V gene lost 5 bases and the J gene lost 4 bases, with 11 bases spanning the gap. In germline, CDR1 is LNHDA, CDR2 SQIVND (reference sequence). This chain's CDR3 is CASSSDGLETQYF. The CDR3 DNA reads as TGTGCCAGTAGTTCGGACGGACTAGAGACCCAGTACTTC.

The chain is built from TRBV18 and TRBJ2-1; TRBD2 might be the D (6 bases). This CDR3 region has 15 residues. Trimming took 4 bases from V and 0 from J, leaving 10 bases between them. CDR1 and CDR2 (germline): KGHSH, LQKENI. DNA of the CDR3: TGTGCCAGCTCACTCGCGGGGTTCTCCTACAATGAGCAGTTCTTC. It specifies CASSLAGFSYNEQFF.

Details on this clone: Other DNA sequences in the sample encode the same CDR3. This chain uses TRBV6-6 with TRBJ1-2; D is unresolved. This CDR3 spans 11 amino acids. Deletions cut 5 bases from V and 2 bases from J, with 3 bases between. CDR1 is MNHNY, CDR2 SVGAGI, per germline (reference sequence). The CDR3 nucleotides read TGTGCCAGCAGTCCAAACTATGGCTACACCTTC. Its translation: CASSPNYGYTF.

This clone was seen a single time. The chain carries TRBV5-1 and TRBJ1-4; perhaps TRBD1 as D (5 bases). The CDR3 length is 13 residues. CDR1 and CDR2 from the germline V gene are SGHRS and YFSETQ. Trimming removed 4 bases at V and 5 bases at J, with 9 bases between. CDR3: CASSSRVNEKLFF. The CDR3 DNA reads as TGCGCCAGCAGCAGCAGGGTAAATGAAAAACTGTTTTTT.

The rearrangement joins TRBV25-1 to TRBJ1-6; no firm D call. The CDR3 is 15 residues long. The V gene's germline CDR1 is MGHDK and CDR2 SYGVNS. The V end was cut by 6 bases, the J end by 0 bases, with 9 bases between. CDR3 sequence reads: CASSPPGSYNSPLHF. The CDR3 coding sequence is TGTGCCAGCAGCCCCCCCGGCTCCTATAATTCACCCCTCCACTTT. Using reference TRBV25-1 and TRBJ1-6 for the parts outside the CDR3, the full variable domain is EADIYQTPRYLVIGTGKKITLECSQTMGHDKMYWYQQDPGMELHLIHYSYGVNSTEKGDLSSESTVSRIRTEHFPLTLESARPSHTSQYLCASSPPGSYNSPLHFGNGTRLTVT.